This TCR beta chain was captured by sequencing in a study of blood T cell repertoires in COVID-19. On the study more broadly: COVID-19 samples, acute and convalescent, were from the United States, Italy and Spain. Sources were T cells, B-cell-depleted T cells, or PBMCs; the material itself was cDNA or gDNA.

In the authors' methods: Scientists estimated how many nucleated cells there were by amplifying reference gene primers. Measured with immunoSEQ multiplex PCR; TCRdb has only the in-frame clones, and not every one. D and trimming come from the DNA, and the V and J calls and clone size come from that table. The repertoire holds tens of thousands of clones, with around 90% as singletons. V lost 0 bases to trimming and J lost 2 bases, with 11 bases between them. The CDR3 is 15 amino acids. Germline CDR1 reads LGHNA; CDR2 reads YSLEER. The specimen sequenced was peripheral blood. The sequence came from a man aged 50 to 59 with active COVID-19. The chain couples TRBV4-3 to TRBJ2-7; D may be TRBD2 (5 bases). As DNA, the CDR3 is TGCGCCAGCAGCCAAGAGGATAGCGACCCCTACGAGCAGTACTTC. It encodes CASSQEDSDPYEQYF.